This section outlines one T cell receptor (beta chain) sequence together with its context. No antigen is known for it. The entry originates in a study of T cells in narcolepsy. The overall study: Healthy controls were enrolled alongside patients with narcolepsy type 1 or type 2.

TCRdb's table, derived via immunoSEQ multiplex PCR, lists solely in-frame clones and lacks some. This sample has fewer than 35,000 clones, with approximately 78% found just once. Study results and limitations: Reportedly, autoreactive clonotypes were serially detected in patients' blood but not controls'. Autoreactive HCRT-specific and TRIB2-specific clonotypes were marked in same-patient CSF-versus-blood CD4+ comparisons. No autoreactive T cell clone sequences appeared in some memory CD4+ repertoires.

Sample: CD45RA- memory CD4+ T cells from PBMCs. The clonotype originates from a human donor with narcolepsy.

CDR3 region: CASAGGSGDTEAFF. As DNA, the CDR3 is TGCGCCAGCGCTGGTGGGTCTGGGGACACTGAAGCTTTCTTT. The chain employs TRBV5-1 and TRBJ1-1; D gene uncertain. Trimming left V 7 bases short and J 3 bases short, with 16 bases between. Germline V gene data show CDR1 as SGHRS and CDR2 as YFSETQ. This CDR3 is built from 14 residues.